This TCR beta chain was obtained from a study of shared clonotypes between healthy human individuals. Turning to this clone: Antigen specificity is unknown.

Findings and limits, study-wide: Naive subsets, compared against memory subsets, generally had larger estimated richness values. It was observed that 5% to 6.5% of naive CD4 clonotypes were shared across a few donors.

Deep-level settings were used for running the assay. TCRdb's copy holds only in-frame clones and misses some; the assay was immunoSEQ multiplex PCR. The sample contains about 820,000 clones, about 91% of which appear only once. The V gene's germline CDR1 is MGHRA and CDR2 YSYEKL. V lost 0 bases, J lost 0 bases, and 11 bases lay in between. The CDR3 is 16 residues long. The naive CD8 subset, CD45RO-negative cells positively selected for CCR7, excluded terminally differentiated effector memory CD45RA+ cells. The origin of this receptor is a man aged 30 to 45 in good health. This chain joins TRBV4-1 and TRBJ1-1; D uncertain. What was sequenced was naive CD8+ T cells sorted from blood. The CDR3 is CASSQDNSGVNTEAFF. CDR3 bases: TGCGCCAGCAGCCAAGATAATTCAGGCGTGAACACTGAAGCTTTCTTT.